This T cell receptor beta chain is from a study of post-analysis software for immune sequencing data. Study context: Secondary progressive, relapsing-remitting and progressive-relapsing multiple sclerosis were among the included disease courses.

Study-level findings and limits: A handful of TRBV segments were significantly more frequent in patients than in controls. TRBV5-6, TRBV5-1 and TRBV20-1 were among these segments.

Unique molecular identifiers tagged the TCR beta cDNA libraries. TCRdb passed the PCR reads through MiXCR, listing each CDR3 protein once. This repertoire shows 750,000 to 950,000 distinct CDR3 sequences, roughly 58% found once; its top ten account for roughly 4.4%. Concerning this clonotype: What it binds is unknown.

Looked up from germline, CDR1 is SQVTM and CDR2 is ANQGSEA. V shed 0 bases and J 5 bases; nucleotides not matched to a gene: 4. The length of the CDR3 is 15 residues. Sequencing was done on a sample of blood. This clonotype was sampled from a girl between 10 and 17 years old with multiple sclerosis. This chain joins TRBV29-1 and TRBJ1-4; 9 bases map to TRBD1. CDR3 sequence (DNA): TGCAGCGTTGAAGATGCAGGACAGGGGAATGAAAAACTGTTTTTT. Translation gives CSVEDAGQGNEKLFF.